The sequence of this T cell receptor (beta chain) was determined in a study of persistence of HIV-infected CD4 T cells. Cells were stimulated with CMV-infected fibroblast lysates at 10 ug/mL. CD40L-negative CD69-negative CD45RO-high memory CD4+ T cells were sorted as populations depleted of antigen-responding cells. Adults with HIV-1 started suppressive ART while chronically infected. An approximately 17-hour stimulation of CD8-depleted PBMCs used anti-CD28/CD49d costimulation, CD40-blocking antibody and enfuvirtide. The libraries were made with immunoSEQ version 4 in survey mode. Produced via immunoSEQ multiplex PCR; TCRdb's table is partial and in-frame only. Of roughly 34,000 clones listed, roughly 82% are singletons. About this clone itself: Its target is not known.

The CDR3 is 14 residues long. CDR1 SGDLS and CDR2 YYNGEE come from the germline V gene. Deletions cut 0 bases from V and 3 bases from J, with 10 bases between. The TCR comes from an adult woman with HIV who was CMV-seropositive. The V and J genes are TRBV9 and TRBJ2-7, with D perhaps TRBD1 (5 bases). Specimen: CD4+ T cells sorted from PBMCs after roughly 17-hour stimulation, collected from a patient who received antiretroviral therapy. This CDR3 reads CASSVGAGHYEQYF. The CDR3 nucleotides read TGTGCCAGCAGCGTAGGCGCTGGACACTACGAGCAGTACTTC.